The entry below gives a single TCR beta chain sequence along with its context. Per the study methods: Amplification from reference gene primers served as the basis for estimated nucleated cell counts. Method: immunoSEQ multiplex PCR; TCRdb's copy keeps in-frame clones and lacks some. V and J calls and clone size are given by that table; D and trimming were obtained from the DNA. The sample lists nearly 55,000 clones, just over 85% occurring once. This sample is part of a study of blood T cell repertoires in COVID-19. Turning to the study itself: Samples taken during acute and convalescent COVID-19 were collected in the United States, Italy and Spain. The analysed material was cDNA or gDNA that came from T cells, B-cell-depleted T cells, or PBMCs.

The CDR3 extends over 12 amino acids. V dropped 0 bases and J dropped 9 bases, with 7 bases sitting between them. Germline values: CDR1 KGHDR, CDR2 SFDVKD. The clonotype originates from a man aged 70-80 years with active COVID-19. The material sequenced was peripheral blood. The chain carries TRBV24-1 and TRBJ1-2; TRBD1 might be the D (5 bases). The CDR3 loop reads CATSDLGASYTF. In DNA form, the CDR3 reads TGTGCCACCAGTGATTTGGGGGCTAGCTACACCTTC.